This T cell receptor (beta chain) is drawn from a study of blood T cells in healthy people across ages. Next came a second PCR, run for about 6 to 11 cycles, which used a sample-barcoded 5' primer along with a J-beta primer mix. CDR3-containing paired-end reads numbered at least 3 million in each sample. MiXCR was run by TCRdb on the 5' RACE reads, yielding one entry per CDR3 protein. The sample carries 500,000 to 700,000 distinct CDR3 sequences, 25% to 30% recorded once. The J segment lost 10 bases and the V segment lost 6 bases, leaving 10 bases of the junction unmatched. Germline V gives CDR1 SGHTA, CDR2 FQGNSA. The CDR3 runs to 15 residues. Peripheral blood, around 9.4 milliliters per donor, was collected.

The specimen sequenced was blood. The J gene is TRBJ2-1, the V gene TRBV7-2, with TRBD1 matching 12 bases. This clonotype was obtained from a woman of 80 years or more in good health. This CDR3 reads CASRTQGQGAQEQFF. Here the CDR3 DNA reads TGTGCCAGCAGAACTCAGGGACAGGGGGCACAGGAGCAGTTCTTC.